This entry features one T cell receptor (beta chain) sequence. Its antigen has not been determined. No clone much larger than this one lies a single base away; base qualities are absent. One collaborating source in Seattle enrolled patients while the patients were actively infected and followed the patients over time throughout the course of disease. The collaborating institutions used their own protocols to collect whole blood in K2EDTA tubes. For TCRbeta analysis, collaborators shipped samples as frozen whole blood, isolated PBMCs, or DNA extracted from either of those sample types. These data originate in a study of blood T cell repertoires in COVID-19 (dated by TCRdb to the early 2020s). At the level of the whole study: Samples from collaborators originated in the United States, Italy and Spain and spanned both the acute and convalescent phases of COVID-19. The prospective study material was composed of cDNA or gDNA derived from T cells, B-cell-depleted T cells, or PBMCs. Subjects who had been exposed to COVID-19, were actively infected with it, or had recovered from it provided the deeply sampled blood TCRbeta repertoires that made up the dataset. A freely available public database, intended as a resource for researchers studying the immune response to SARS-CoV-2, is where the repertoires were released. The samples were drawn from two sources: the first 160 participants of the ongoing ImmuneRACE study, and about 1,300 subjects contributed by 6 global collaborators. The sample metadata nearly always contained a de-identified subject ID, COVID-19 status, age in years and sex. Where available, HLA class I and class II types were obtained from metadata supplied by the sample provider rather than from assay-based typing. Here is what the overall study found, with its caveats: Clinical and demographic metadata were provided uncurated, with the amount varying by source and participant.

TCRbeta CDR3 regions were amplified from genomic DNA by means of the immunoSEQ Assay, a bias-controlled multiplex PCR. From the authors' description of their analysis: Nucleated cell counts per sample were estimated from amplification of reference gene primers within the assay. To quantify the absolute abundance of each unique TCRbeta CDR3 rearrangement, sequence reads were collapsed and filtered. For each sample, productive Simpson clonality was calculated as the square root of Simpson's diversity index over productive rearrangements. The immuneACCESS repertoire file appears here via TCRdb, limited to in-frame rearrangements. These files lack a portion of the clones; in checked studies, under half of the deficit traces to unresolved V genes, and the cause of the others is not known. The V and J calls and the clone size are those of that table, but D and trimming were determined from the DNA. Across this sample there are about 500,000 clones, with roughly 89% seen only once. The ten largest clones represent around 0.9% of the sample.

V loses 3 bases at its end and J loses 5 bases; junction bases beyond the gene matches: 2. From cysteine to phenylalanine, the CDR3 is 13 amino acids long. The CDR3 DNA has 39 bases and is translated from base 1. As encoded in the germline V gene (reference sequence), CDR1 is PRHDT while CDR2 is FYEKMQ. The chain employs TRBV13 and TRBJ2-5; 8 of the junction bases match TRBD2. The sample taken for sequencing was peripheral blood. This sequence was found in a young man with COVID-19, enrolled during active disease. The CDR3: CASSFSGEETQYF. The bases are TGTGCCAGCAGCTTTAGCGGGGAGGAGACCCAGTACTTC.